This TCR beta chain was recorded in a study of cytomegalovirus exposure and HLA in healthy donors (dated by TCRdb to the late 2010s). A note on the overall study: A later analysis indicated that the 110 or so validation repertoires were generated on the platform also employed for the approximately 700 repertoires of the first cohort. A separate validation cohort of approximately 120 different subjects was used in addition to the approximately 670-subject first cohort. To predict cytomegalovirus infection status, the study combined high-throughput TCR immunosequencing, statistical association of individual TCRs with disease status, and machine learning. The study was designed to test whether signatures of past pathogen exposure could be identified by cataloging public T cell receptors.

Via the germline V gene, CDR1 is SGHNT and CDR2 YENEEA. Trimming costs V 4 bases and J 6 bases, and their ends lie 19 bases apart. From the cysteine up to the phenylalanine, the CDR3 has a length of 15 residues. The sequence is cut down to CDR3 DNA, 45 bases in frame from base 1. Results and caveats for the whole study, not just this receptor: The study listed 164 TCR beta chains as associated with cytomegalovirus. A later analysis had no HLA typing for the validation cohort, so co-occurrence there was scored across all 130 or so repertoires. The classifier was reported to diagnose cytomegalovirus status with high specificity and sensitivity in both the original and validation cohorts. According to the authors, the approach could potentially be generalized to other disease states and immunological phenotypes. Subsequent analysis determined that TCRs grouped into clusters in the first cohort also showed a tendency toward co-occurrence across the 120 validation repertoires, and 94% of cluster scores exceeded 0. In vitro tests confirmed that a few of the cytomegalovirus-associated TCR beta chains recognize cytomegalovirus antigens. Most TCR sequences were observed very rarely across donors, whereas some public TCRs were present in many individuals.

Remarks on this clone: The antigen it binds to is not known. One base away there is no much larger clone; base qualities are not given.

The donors were included in the validation cohort of roughly 120 subjects, a group kept apart from the roughly 680-subject first cohort. The library was built by means of the immunoSEQ multiplex PCR assay. The source study handled its data this way. A statistical classification framework was built for diagnosing cytomegalovirus status from the catalog of TCR beta chain sequences. This immuneACCESS table, as held by TCRdb, lists in-frame sequences with V and J called but not all clones. Of the missing ones, under half trace to an unresolved V gene in checked studies; the others have no known cause. V and J calls and clone size are copied from that table; D and trimming were computed from the DNA. The sample includes over 150,000 clones, with roughly nine tenths observed a single time. In total, the top ten clones hold around 3% of the sample.

The source is a woman aged 18-35 years in good health and CMV-seropositive. This sequence uses TRBV11-3 and TRBJ2-7, and perhaps TRBD2 as D gene, on 5 matching bases. Source material: PBMCs. The nucleotides are TGTGCCAGCAGCTGGAGACCTCGTCGGGATTGCGAGCAGTACTTC. This codes for CASSWRPRRDCEQYF.